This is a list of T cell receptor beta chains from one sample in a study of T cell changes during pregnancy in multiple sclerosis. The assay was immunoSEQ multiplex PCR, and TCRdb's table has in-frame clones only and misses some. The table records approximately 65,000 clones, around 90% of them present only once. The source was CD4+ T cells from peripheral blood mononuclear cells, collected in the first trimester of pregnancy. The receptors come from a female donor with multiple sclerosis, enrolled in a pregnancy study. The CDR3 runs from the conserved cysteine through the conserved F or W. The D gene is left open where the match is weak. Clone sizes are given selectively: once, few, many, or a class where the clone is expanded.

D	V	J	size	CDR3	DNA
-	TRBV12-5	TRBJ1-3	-	CASLLGSSGNTIYF	TGTGCTAGCCTCTTGGGGAGCTCTGGAAACACCATATATTTT
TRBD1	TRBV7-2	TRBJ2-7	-	CASSGRDRASYEQYF	TGTGCCAGCAGCGGACGGGACAGAGCATCCTACGAGCAGTACTTC
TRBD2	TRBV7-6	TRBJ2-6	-	CASSSRGGSGANVLTF	TGTGCCAGCAGCTCCCGGGGGGGCTCTGGGGCCAACGTCCTGACTTTC
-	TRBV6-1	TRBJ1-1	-	CASRAGGARTEAFF	TGTGCCAGCAGGGCCGGGGGGGCGCGCACTGAAGCTTTCTTT
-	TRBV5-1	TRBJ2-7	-	CASSTRREYEQYF	TGCGCCAGCAGCACGCGGAGGGAATACGAGCAGTACTTC
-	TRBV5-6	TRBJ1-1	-	CASSLGQTFNTEAFF	TGTGCCAGCAGCTTGGGACAGACCTTCAACACTGAAGCTTTCTTT
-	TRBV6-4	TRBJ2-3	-	CASSTGRMNTQYF	TGTGCCAGCAGTACAGGGAGAATGAATACGCAGTATTTT
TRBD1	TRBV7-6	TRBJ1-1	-	CASSLDGTGFPNTEAFF	TGTGCCAGCAGCTTAGATGGGACAGGGTTCCCGAACACTGAAGCTTTCTTT
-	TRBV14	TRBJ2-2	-	CASSQVRASNTGELFF	TGTGCCAGCAGCCAAGTCAGGGCCTCGAACACCGGGGAGCTGTTTTTT
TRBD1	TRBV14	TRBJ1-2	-	CASSLTGGLGYTF	TGTGCCAGCAGCCTTACAGGGGGCTTGGGCTACACCTTC
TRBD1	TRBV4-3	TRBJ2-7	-	CASSRRQGAEQYF	TGCGCCAGCAGCCGCCGCCAGGGGGCCGAGCAGTACTTC
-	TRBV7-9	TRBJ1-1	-	CASRPDRSTEAFF	TGTGCCAGCAGGCCCGACAGGTCCACTGAAGCTTTCTTT
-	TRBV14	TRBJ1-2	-	CASSEQFNYGYTF	TGTGCCAGCAGCGAACAGTTTAACTATGGCTACACCTTC
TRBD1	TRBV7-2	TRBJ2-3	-	CASSARQGFTDTQYF	TGTGCCAGCAGCGCTCGACAGGGTTTCACAGATACGCAGTATTTT
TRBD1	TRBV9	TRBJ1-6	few	CASSAAGTAVSPLHF	TGTGCCAGCAGCGCGGCCGGGACAGCGGTTTCACCCCTCCACTTT
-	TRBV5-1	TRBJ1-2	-	CASSGTRGPANYGYTF	TGCGCCAGCAGCGGAACCAGGGGTCCAGCTAACTATGGCTACACCTTC
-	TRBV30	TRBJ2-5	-	CAWKGRGTQYF	TGTGCCTGGAAAGGCCGGGGGACCCAGTACTTC
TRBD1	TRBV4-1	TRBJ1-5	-	CASSSLTGGEQPQHF	TGCGCCAGCAGCTCGCTAACAGGGGGCGAGCAGCCCCAGCATTTT
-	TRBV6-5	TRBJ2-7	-	CASSYSRQYYEQYF	TGTGCCAGCAGTTACTCGAGACAGTACTACGAGCAGTACTTC
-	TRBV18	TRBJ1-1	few	CASSQKENTEAFF	TGTGCCAGCTCCCAGAAAGAAAACACTGAAGCTTTCTTT
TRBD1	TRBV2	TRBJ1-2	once	CASSVEQGNMYGYTF	TGTGCCAGCAGTGTAGAACAGGGGAATATGTATGGCTACACCTTC
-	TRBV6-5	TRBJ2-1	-	CASSGGTPSYNEQFF	TGTGCCAGCAGTGGCGGGACTCCCTCCTACAATGAGCAGTTCTTC
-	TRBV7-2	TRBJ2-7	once	CASSPGAHEQYF	TGTGCCAGCAGCCCAGGGGCACACGAGCAGTACTTC
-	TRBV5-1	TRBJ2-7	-	CASSWAHNRVGYEQYF	TGCGCCAGCAGCTGGGCACACAACAGGGTAGGGTACGAGCAGTACTTC
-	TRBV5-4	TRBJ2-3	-	CASSLGPQGTDTQYF	TGTGCCAGCAGCTTGGGCCCCCAGGGTACAGATACGCAGTATTTT
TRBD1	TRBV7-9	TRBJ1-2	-	CASSWGQGPINGYTF	TGTGCCAGCAGCTGGGGACAGGGCCCCATAAATGGCTACACCTTC
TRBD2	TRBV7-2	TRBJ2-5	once	CASSPSRGGALETQYF	TGTGCCAGCAGCCCGTCTCGCGGGGGGGCCTTGGAGACCCAGTACTTC
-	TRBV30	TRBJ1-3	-	CAWSVTGGGNTIYF	TGTGCCTGGAGTGTAACGGGGGGAGGAAACACCATATATTTT
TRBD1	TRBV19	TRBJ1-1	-	CASRAGTGGEAFF	TGTGCCAGTAGGGCGGGGACAGGCGGTGAAGCTTTCTTT
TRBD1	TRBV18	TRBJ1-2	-	CASSPGDSRYGYTF	TGTGCCAGCTCACCTGGGGACAGCCGTTATGGCTACACCTTC
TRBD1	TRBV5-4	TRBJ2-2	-	CASSLPGQGAGELFF	TGTGCCAGCAGCTTACCGGGACAGGGGGCCGGGGAGCTGTTTTTT
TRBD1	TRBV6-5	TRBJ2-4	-	CASSYTPGTAVIHF	TGTGCCAGCAGTTACACCCCAGGGACAGCAGTTATCCACTTC
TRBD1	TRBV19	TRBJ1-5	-	CASSMVQGFSNQPQHF	TGTGCCAGTAGTATGGTACAGGGGTTTAGCAATCAGCCCCAGCATTTT
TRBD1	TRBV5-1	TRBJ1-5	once	CASSWGVGGLNQPQHF	TGCGCCAGCAGCTGGGGGGTAGGGGGCCTCAATCAGCCCCAGCATTTT
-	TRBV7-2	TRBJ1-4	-	CASSEEPGTHEKLFF	TGTGCCAGCAGCGAAGAACCGGGAACCCATGAAAAACTGTTTTTT
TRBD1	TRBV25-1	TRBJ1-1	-	CASRGRDTEAFF	TGTGCCTCCAGGGGGCGCGACACTGAAGCTTTCTTT
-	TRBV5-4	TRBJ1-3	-	CAGREMGGNTIYF	TGTGCCGGCAGGGAGATGGGTGGAAACACCATATATTTT
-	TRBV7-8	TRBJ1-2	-	CASSRRLDYGYTF	TGTGCCAGCAGCCGACGCCTAGATTATGGCTACACCTTC
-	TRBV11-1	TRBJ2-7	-	CASSPPGSYEQYF	TGTGCCAGCAGCCCCCCGGGGAGCTACGAGCAGTACTTC
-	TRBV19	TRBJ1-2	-	CASSIHPTGGVYGYTF	TGTGCCAGTAGCATTCACCCGACGGGAGGGGTATATGGCTACACCTTC